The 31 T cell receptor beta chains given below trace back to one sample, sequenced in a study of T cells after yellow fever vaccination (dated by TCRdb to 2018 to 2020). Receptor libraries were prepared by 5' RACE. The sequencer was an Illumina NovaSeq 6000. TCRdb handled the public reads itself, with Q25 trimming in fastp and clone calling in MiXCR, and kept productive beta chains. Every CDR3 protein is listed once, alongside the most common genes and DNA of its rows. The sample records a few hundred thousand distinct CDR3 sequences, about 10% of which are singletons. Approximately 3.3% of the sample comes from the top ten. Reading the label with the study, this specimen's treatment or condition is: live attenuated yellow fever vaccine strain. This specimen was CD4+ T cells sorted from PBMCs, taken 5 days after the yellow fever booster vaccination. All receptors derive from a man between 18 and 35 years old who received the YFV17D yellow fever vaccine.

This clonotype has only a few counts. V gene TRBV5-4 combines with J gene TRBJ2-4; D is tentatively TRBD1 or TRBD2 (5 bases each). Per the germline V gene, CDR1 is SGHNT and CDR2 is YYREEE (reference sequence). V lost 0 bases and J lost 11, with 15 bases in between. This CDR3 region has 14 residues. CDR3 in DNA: TGTGCCAGCAGCTTGGCCGGGGCCGAAAGTGTTCAGTACTTC. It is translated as CASSLAGAESVQYF.

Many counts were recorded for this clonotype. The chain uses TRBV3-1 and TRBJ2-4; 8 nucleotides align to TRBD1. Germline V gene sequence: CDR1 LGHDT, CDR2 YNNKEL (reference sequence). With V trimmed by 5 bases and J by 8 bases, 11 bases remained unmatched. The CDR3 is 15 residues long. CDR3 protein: CASSGQGAMYDIQYF. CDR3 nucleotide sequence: TGTGCCAGCAGCGGACAGGGAGCCATGTATGACATTCAGTACTTC.

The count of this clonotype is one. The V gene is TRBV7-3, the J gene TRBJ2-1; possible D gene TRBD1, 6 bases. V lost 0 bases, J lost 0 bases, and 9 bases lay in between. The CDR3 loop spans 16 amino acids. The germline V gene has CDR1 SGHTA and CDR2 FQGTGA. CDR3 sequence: CASSLTGTRSYNEQFF. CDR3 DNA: TGTGCCAGCAGCTTAACGGGGACACGCTCCTACAATGAGCAGTTCTTC.

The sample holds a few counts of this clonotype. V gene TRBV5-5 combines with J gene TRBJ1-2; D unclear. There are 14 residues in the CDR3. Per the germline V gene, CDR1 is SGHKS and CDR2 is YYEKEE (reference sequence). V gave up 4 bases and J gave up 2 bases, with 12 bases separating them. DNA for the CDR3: TGTGCCAGCAGCACGCTGTTAAAAAACTATGGCTACACCTTC. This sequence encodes CASSTLLKNYGYTF.

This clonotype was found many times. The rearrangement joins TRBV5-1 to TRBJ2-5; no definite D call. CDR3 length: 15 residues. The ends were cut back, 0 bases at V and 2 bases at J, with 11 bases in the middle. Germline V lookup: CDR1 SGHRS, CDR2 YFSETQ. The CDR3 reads CASSLVSVKQETQYF. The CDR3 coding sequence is TGCGCCAGCAGCTTGGTGTCAGTAAAACAAGAGACCCAGTACTTC.

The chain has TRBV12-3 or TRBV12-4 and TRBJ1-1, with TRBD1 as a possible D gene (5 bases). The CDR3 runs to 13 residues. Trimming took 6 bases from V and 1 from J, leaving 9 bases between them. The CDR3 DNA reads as TGTGCCAGCAGGCCGGGACGGAACACTGAAGCTTTCTTT. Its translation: CASRPGRNTEAFF.

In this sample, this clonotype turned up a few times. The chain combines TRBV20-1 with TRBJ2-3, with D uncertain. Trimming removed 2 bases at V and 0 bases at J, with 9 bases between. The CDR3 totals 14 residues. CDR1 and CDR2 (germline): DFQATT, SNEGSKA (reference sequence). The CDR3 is CSARRRTSTDTQYF. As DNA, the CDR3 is TGCAGTGCTAGAAGGCGAACTAGCACAGATACGCAGTATTTT.

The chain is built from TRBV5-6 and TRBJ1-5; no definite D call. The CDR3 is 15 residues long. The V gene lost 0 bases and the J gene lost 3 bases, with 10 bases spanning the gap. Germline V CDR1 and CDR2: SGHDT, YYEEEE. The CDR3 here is CASSLEGQINQPQHF. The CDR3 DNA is TGTGCCAGCAGCTTGGAGGGTCAGATCAATCAGCCCCAGCATTTT.

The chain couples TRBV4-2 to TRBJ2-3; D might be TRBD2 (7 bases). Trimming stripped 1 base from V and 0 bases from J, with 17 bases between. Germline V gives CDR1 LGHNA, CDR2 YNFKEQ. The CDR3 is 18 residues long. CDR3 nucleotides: TGTGCCAGCAGCCAAGCTGTTCGTCGGGGGGCTAGCACAGATACGCAGTATTTT. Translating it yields CASSQAVRRGASTDTQYF.

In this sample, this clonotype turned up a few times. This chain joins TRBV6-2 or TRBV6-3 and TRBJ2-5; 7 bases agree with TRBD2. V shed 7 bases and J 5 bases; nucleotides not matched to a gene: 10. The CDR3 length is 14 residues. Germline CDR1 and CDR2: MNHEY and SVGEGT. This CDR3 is CASIPGGSYETQYF. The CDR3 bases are TGTGCCAGCATTCCCGGGGGGTCCTACGAGACCCAGTACTTC.

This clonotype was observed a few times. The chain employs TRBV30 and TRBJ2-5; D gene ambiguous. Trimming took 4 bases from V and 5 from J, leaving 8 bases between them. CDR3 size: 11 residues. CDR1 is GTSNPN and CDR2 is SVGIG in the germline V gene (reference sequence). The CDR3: CAWMGTETQYF. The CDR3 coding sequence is TGTGCCTGGATGGGCACGGAGACCCAGTACTTC. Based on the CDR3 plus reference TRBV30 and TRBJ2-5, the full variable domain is SQTIHQWPATLVQPVGSPLSLECTVEGTSNPNLYWYRQAAGRGLQLLFYSVGIGQISSEVPQNLSASRPQDRQFILSSKKLLLSDSGFYLCAWMGTETQYFGPGTRLLVL.

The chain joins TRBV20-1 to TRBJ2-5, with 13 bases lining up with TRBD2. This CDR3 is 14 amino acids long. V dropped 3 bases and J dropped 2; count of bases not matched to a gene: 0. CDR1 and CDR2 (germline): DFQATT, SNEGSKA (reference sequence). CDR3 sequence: CSARGLAGQETQYF. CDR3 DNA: TGCAGTGCTAGGGGACTAGCGGGGCAAGAGACCCAGTACTTC.

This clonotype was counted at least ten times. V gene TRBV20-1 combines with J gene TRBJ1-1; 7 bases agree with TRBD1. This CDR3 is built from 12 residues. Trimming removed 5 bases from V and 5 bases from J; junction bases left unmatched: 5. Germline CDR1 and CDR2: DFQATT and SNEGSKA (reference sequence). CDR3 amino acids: CSAFQGGTEAFF. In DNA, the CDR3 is TGCAGTGCTTTTCAGGGGGGAACTGAAGCTTTCTTT.

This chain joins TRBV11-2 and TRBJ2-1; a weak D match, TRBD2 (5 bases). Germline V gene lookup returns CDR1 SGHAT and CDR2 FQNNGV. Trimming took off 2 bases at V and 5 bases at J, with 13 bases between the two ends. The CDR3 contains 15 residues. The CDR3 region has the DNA TGTGCCAGCAGCTTATTCACGGACTTGAACAATGAGCAGTTCTTC. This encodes CASSLFTDLNNEQFF.

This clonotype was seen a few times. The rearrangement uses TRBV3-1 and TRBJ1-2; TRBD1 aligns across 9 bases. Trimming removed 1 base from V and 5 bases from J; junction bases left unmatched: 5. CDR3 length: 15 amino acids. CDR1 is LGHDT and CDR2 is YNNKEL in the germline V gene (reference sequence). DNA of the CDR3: TGTGCCAGCAGCCAAGTGGGACAGGGCGAGTATGGCTACACCTTC. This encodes CASSQVGQGEYGYTF.

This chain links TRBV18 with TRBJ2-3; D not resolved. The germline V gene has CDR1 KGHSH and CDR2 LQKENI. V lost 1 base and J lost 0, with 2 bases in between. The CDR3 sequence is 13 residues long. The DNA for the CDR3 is TGTGCCAGCTCACCACTTAGCACAGATACGCAGTATTTT. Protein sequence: CASSPLSTDTQYF.

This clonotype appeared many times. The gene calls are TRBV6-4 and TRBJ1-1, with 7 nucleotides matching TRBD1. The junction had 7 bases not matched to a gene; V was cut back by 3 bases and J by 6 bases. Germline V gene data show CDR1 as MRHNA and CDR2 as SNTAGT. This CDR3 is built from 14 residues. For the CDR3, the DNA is TGTGCCAGCAGTGAGAGGGGGCGCATGGCTGAAGCTTTCTTT. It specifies CASSERGRMAEAFF.

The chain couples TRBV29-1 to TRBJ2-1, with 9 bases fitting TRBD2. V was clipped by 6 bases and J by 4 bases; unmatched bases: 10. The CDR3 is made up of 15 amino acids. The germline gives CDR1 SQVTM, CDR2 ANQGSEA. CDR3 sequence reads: CSVGERGVNYNEQFF. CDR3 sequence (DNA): TGCAGCGTGGGAGAGCGGGGGGTTAATTACAATGAGCAGTTCTTC.

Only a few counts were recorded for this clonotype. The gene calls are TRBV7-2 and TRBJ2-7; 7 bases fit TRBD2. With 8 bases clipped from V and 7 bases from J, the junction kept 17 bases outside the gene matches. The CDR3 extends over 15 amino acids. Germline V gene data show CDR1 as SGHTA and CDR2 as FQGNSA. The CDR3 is CASREASGAYQEQYF. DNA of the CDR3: TGTGCCAGCCGGGAAGCGAGCGGGGCGTATCAGGAGCAGTACTTC.

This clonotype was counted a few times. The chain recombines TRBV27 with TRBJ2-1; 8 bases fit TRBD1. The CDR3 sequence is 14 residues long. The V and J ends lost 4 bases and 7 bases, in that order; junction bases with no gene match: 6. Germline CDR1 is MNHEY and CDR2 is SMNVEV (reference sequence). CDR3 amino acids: CASSSQGAWNEQFF. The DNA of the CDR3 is TGTGCCAGCAGTTCCCAGGGGGCTTGGAATGAGCAGTTCTTC.

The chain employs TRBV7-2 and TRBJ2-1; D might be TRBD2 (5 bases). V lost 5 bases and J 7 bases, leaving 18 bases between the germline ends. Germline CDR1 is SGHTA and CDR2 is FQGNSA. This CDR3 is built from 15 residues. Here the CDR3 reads CASSQSYLRGNEQFF. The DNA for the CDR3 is TGTGCCAGCAGCCAAAGCTATCTTCGGGGAAATGAGCAGTTCTTC. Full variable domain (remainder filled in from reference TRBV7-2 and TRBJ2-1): GAGVSQSPSNKVTEKGKDVELRCDPISGHTALYWYRQSLGQGLEFLIYFQGNSAPDKSGLPSDRFSAERTGGSVSTLTIQRTQQEDSAVYLCASSQSYLRGNEQFFGPGTRLTVL.

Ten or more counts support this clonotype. DNA for the CDR3: TGCAGCGTTAAGGCGTACCAAGAGACCCAGTACTTC. Protein sequence: CSVKAYQETQYF. The V gene is TRBV29-1, the J gene TRBJ2-5, with no clear D. This CDR3 has 12 amino acids. Germline-derived CDR1 and CDR2 are SQVTM and ANQGSEA. V lost 5 bases and J lost 0, with 7 bases in between.

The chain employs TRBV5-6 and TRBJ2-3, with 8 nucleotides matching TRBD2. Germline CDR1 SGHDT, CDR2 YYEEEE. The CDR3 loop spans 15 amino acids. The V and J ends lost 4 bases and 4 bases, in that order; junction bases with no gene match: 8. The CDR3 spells CASSPRGGGSDTQYF. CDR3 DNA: TGTGCCAGCAGCCCGAGGGGCGGGGGGTCAGATACGCAGTATTTT.

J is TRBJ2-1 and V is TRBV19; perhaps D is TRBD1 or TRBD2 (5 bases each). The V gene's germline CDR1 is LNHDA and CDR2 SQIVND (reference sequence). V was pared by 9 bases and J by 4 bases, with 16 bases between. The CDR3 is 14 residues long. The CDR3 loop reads CASGTQRGYNEQFF. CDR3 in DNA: TGTGCCAGCGGGACCCAACGGGGTTACAATGAGCAGTTCTTC.

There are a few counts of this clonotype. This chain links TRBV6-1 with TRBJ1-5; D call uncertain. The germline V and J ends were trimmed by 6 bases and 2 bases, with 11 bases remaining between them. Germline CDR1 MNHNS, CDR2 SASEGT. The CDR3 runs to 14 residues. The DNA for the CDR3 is TGTGCCAGCAGGGTCGAACAGCGCAATCAGCCCCAGCATTTT. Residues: CASRVEQRNQPQHF.

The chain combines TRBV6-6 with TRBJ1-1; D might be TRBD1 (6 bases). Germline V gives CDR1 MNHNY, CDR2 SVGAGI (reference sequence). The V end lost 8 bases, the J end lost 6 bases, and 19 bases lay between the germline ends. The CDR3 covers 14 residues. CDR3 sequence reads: CASGGNTGMAEAFF. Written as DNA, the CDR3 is TGTGCCAGCGGAGGGAATACAGGGATGGCTGAAGCTTTCTTT.

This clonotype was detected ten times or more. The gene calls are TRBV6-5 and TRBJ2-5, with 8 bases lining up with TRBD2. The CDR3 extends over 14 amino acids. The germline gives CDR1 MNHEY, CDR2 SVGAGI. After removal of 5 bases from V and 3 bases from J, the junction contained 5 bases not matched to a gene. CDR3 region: CASSPAGGKETQYF. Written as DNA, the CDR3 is TGTGCCAGCAGTCCTGCGGGGGGCAAAGAGACCCAGTACTTC.

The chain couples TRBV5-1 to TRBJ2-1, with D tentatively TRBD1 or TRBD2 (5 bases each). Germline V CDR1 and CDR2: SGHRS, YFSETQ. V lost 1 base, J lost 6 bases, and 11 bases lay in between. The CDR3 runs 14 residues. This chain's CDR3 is CASSLSGRVNEQFF. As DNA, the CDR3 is TGCGCCAGCAGCTTGTCAGGGCGGGTCAATGAGCAGTTCTTC.

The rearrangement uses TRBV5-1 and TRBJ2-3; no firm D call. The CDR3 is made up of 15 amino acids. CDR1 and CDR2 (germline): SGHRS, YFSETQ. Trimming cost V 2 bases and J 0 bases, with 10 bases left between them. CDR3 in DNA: TGCGCCAGCAGCTTTCGGATTAGAAGCACAGATACGCAGTATTTT. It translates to CASSFRIRSTDTQYF. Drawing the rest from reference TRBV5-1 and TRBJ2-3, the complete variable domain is KAGVTQTPRYLIKTRGQQVTLSCSPISGHRSVSWYQQTPGQGLQFLFEYFSETQRNKGNFPGRFSGRQFSNSRSEMNVSTLELGDSALYLCASSFRIRSTDTQYFGPGTRLTVL.

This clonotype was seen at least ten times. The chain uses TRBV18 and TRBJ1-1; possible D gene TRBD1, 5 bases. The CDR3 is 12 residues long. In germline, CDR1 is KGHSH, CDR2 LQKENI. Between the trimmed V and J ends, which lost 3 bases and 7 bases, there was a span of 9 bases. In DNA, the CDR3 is TGTGCCAGCTCACCCATGACAGTTGAAGCTTTCTTT. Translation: CASSPMTVEAFF. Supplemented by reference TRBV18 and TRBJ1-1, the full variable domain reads NAGVMQNPRHLVRRRGQEARLRCSPMKGHSHVYWYRQLPEEGLKFMVYLQKENIIDESGMPKERFSAEFPKEGPSILRIQQVVRGDSAAYFCASSPMTVEAFFGQGTRLTVV.

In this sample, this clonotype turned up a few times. The CDR3 loop reads CASSVGDRDKAGANVLTF. The CDR3 DNA reads as TGTGCCAGCAGCGTGGGGGACAGGGATAAAGCTGGGGCCAACGTCCTGACTTTC. The V gene is TRBV9, the J gene TRBJ2-6, with 9 bases matching TRBD1. CDR1 and CDR2 (germline): SGDLS, YYNGEE. The CDR3 spans 18 residues. The V segment lost 2 bases and the J segment 2 bases; nucleotides outside the gene matches: 8.